This T cell receptor beta chain was sequenced during a study of follicular helper T cells after annual influenza vaccination. Study background: Across the 2013-2014, 2014-2015 and 2015-2016 vaccination seasons, some subjects were resampled. Study-level findings and limits: ICOS-CD38- cTfh most often held earlier Day 7 ICOS+CD38+ clones.

TCRdb's table, derived via immunoSEQ multiplex PCR, lists solely in-frame clones and lacks some. The repertoire holds more than 9,000 clones, with roughly 80% as singletons. Details on this clone: Its antigen remains unknown.

Sample time point: 2015-2016 season, pre-vaccination. This receptor was identified in an adult who received the influenza vaccine. The sample consisted of CXCR5+ CD38- circulating T follicular helper cells from blood, taken on the day of influenza vaccination. The sample's subset: circulating Tfh, non-naive CD4+CXCR5+PD-1+ (ICOS+CD38+ or ICOS-CD38-).

Written as DNA, the CDR3 is TGCGCCAGCAGCGTGCCTTCAGGGCAAGGAGATACGCAGTATTTT. As protein: CASSVPSGQGDTQYF. The chain uses TRBV5-1 and TRBJ2-3; possible D gene TRBD1, 5 bases. Germline V gene data show CDR1 as SGHRS and CDR2 as YFSETQ. Trimming took off 4 bases at V and 5 bases at J, with 17 bases between the two ends. This CDR3 is built from 15 residues.